Listed here are 8 T cell receptor beta chains from one sample, sequenced in a study of PD-1 blockade in classical Hodgkin lymphoma. Relapse was seen in all patients after autologous stem cell transplantation, and brentuximab vedotin exposure was variable. Libraries were prepared by immunoSEQ multiplex PCR; TCRdb keeps only in-frame clonotypes and omits some of them. Of tens of thousands of clones in the sample, roughly 71% were seen once. Sequencing used peripheral blood mononuclear cells (PBMCs), obtained before the second cycle of nivolumab. These receptors were collected from a human donor with classical Hodgkin lymphoma.

This chain uses TRBV28 with TRBJ2-7; D is perhaps TRBD2 (7 bases). Deletions cut 5 bases from V and 3 bases from J, with 14 bases between. The CDR3 sequence is 14 residues long. CDR1 is MDHEN and CDR2 is SYDVKM in the germline V gene. The CDR3 region has the DNA TGTGCCAGCAGTGGGGGGGGGCTCTACTACGAGCAGTACTTC. Residues: CASSGGGLYYEQYF.

This chain uses TRBV6-1 with TRBJ1-1, with D hard to call. The CDR3 consists of 14 residues. Germline assignment: CDR1 MNHNS and CDR2 SASEGT. Trimming took off 2 bases at V and 3 bases at J, with 10 bases between the two ends. In DNA form, the CDR3 reads TGTGCCAGCAGTGAAAGGCCGGATTACACTGAAGCTTTCTTT. Protein: CASSERPDYTEAFF.

V gene TRBV19 combines with J gene TRBJ2-7; weak D call: TRBD2 (6 bases). Trimming took off 5 bases at V and 3 bases at J, with 11 bases between the two ends. The CDR3 runs 13 residues. Germline lookup yields CDR1 LNHDA and CDR2 SQIVND (reference sequence). DNA of the CDR3: TGTGCCAGTAGTTTGGGACTGGACTACGAGCAGTACTTC. Amino acids: CASSLGLDYEQYF.

The gene calls are TRBV4-3 and TRBJ2-5, with TRBD2 identical over 10 bases. The CDR3 is made up of 17 amino acids. Germline CDR1 and CDR2: LGHNA and YSLEER. V shed 0 bases and J 1 base; nucleotides not matched to a gene: 5. The CDR3 protein is CASSQDVSSGGQETQYF. CDR3 DNA: TGCGCCAGCAGCCAAGATGTTTCTAGCGGGGGCCAAGAGACCCAGTACTTC.

As DNA, the CDR3 is TGTGCCAGCAGCATAGGGGCAGGGTCCTTTTCCTACAATGAGCAGTTCTTC. Translating gives CASSIGAGSFSYNEQFF. This rearrangement joins TRBV7-9 to TRBJ2-1; the D gene is possibly TRBD1 (5 bases). The CDR3 spans 17 residues. In germline, CDR1 is SEHNR, CDR2 FQNEAQ (reference sequence). V dropped 5 bases and J dropped 1 base, with 18 bases sitting between them. The full variable domain, with the rest looked up from reference TRBV7-9 and TRBJ2-1, is DTGVSQNPRHKITKRGQNVTFRCDPISEHNRLYWYRQTLGQGPEFLTYFQNEAQLEKSRLLSDRFSAERPKGSFSTLEIQRTEQGDSAMYLCASSIGAGSFSYNEQFFGPGTRLTVL.

J is TRBJ1-1 and V is TRBV11-2; D not certain. The length of the CDR3 is 18 residues. V was shortened by 1 base and J by 0 bases, with 18 bases between the two germline ends. Germline values: CDR1 SGHAT, CDR2 FQNNGV. The chain's CDR3 is CASSLVEGGPEMNTEAFF. CDR3 nucleotides: TGTGCCAGCAGCTTAGTGGAGGGTGGTCCCGAAATGAACACTGAAGCTTTCTTT. Filled out from reference TRBV11-2 and TRBJ1-1, the complete variable domain reads EAGVAQSPRYKIIEKRQSVAFWCNPISGHATLYWYQQILGQGPKLLIQFQNNGVVDDSQLPKDRFSAERLKGVDSTLKIQPAKLEDSAVYLCASSLVEGGPEMNTEAFFGQGTRLTVV.

The rearrangement uses TRBV5-6 and TRBJ2-3; the D is unclear. The CDR3 spans 12 residues. Germline V lookup: CDR1 SGHDT, CDR2 YYEEEE. V was clipped by 3 bases and J by 6 bases, with 8 bases between them. This CDR3 reads CASSSPWDTQYF. In DNA, the CDR3 is TGTGCCAGCAGCTCTCCGTGGGATACGCAGTATTTT.

The chain is built from TRBV29-1 and TRBJ1-3, with a tentative D call TRBD1 (6 bases). CDR1 is SQVTM, CDR2 ANQGSEA, per germline. The CDR3 is 16 amino acids. Deletions cut 4 bases from V and 0 bases from J, with 16 bases between. CDR3 sequence (DNA): TGCAGCGTTGCCTCTGGGGGGCTAAGCTCTGGAAACACCATATATTTT. It is translated as CSVASGGLSSGNTIYF.